Listed below are T cell receptor beta chains from one sample, sequenced in a study of cytomegalovirus exposure and HLA in healthy donors. The protocol was immunoSEQ multiplex PCR, while the TCRdb copy is restricted to in-frame clones and leaves out a portion. Counted here are 50,000 to 65,000 clones, over 90% occurring once; the ten biggest clones make up 6% to 8.5%. Sequencing was done on a sample of PBMCs. These receptors all come from a woman aged 18 to 35 in good health and CMV-seropositive. Each CDR3 is given with its conserved first and last residue. The D gene is left open where the match is weak. Expanded clones are given a class, and other clones once, few, many or no size at all.

>TRBJ1-4|TRBV6-6|.|TRBD1
CVSGTANEKLFF
TGTGTTTCCGGGACAGCTAATGAAAAACTGTTTTTT
>TRBJ2-7|TRBV11-3|.|.
CASSLGGAGANEQYF
TGTGCCAGCAGCTTAGGTGGGGCAGGGGCTAACGAGCAGTACTTC
>TRBJ1-4|TRBV19|.|TRBD1
CASKDTGTGREKLFF
TGTGCCAGTAAGGACACCGGGACAGGGCGAGAAAAACTGTTTTTT
>TRBJ2-2|TRBV7-6|.|TRBD1
CASSSSDRVDTGELFF
TGTGCCAGCAGCTCTTCGGACAGGGTAGACACCGGGGAGCTGTTTTTT
>TRBJ2-1|TRBV9|.|.
CASSVDWPAGENNEQFF
TGTGCCAGCAGCGTAGATTGGCCAGCGGGTGAAAACAATGAGCAGTTCTTC
>TRBJ2-7|TRBV7-6|once|.
CASSSRGSSYEQYF
TGTGCCAGCAGCTCAAGGGGTTCCTCCTACGAGCAGTACTTC
>TRBJ2-3|TRBV27|.|TRBD2
CASSADSGRATDTQYF
TGTGCCAGCAGTGCAGATAGCGGGAGGGCCACAGATACGCAGTATTTT
>TRBJ1-4|TRBV11-2|.|.
CASSLTGRTNEKLFF
TGTGCCAGCAGCTTAACCGGGAGGACTAATGAAAAACTGTTTTTT
>TRBJ2-3|TRBV7-3|once|TRBD2
CASSSGLAGVNTDTQYF
TGTGCCAGCAGCTCGGGACTAGCGGGTGTGAACACAGATACGCAGTATTTT
>TRBJ2-1|TRBV5-6|.|TRBD2
CASSLRGGREFF
TGTGCCAGCAGCCTCCGCGGGGGGCGAGAGTTCTTC
>TRBJ2-7|TRBV6-5|.|.
CASSYTADSYEQYF
TGTGCCAGCAGTTACACGGCGGATTCGTACGAGCAGTACTTC
>TRBJ2-7|TRBV27|.|.
CASSSLSRVNEQYF
TGTGCCAGCAGTTCTCTCAGCAGGGTGAACGAGCAGTACTTC
>TRBJ1-1|TRBV5-1|once|TRBD1
CASSLDGQGRKTRLNTEAFF
TGCGCCAGCAGCTTGGACGGACAGGGCCGGAAAACCCGCTTGAACACTGAAGCTTTCTTT
>TRBJ1-2|TRBV2|.|.
CASTLAEGWGPYGYTF
TGTGCCAGCACCCTCGCGGAGGGCTGGGGCCCATATGGCTACACCTTC
>TRBJ2-1|TRBV19|.|.
CASSMGREQFF
TGTGCCAGTAGTATGGGGCGGGAGCAGTTCTTC
>TRBJ2-7|TRBV6-5|.|.
CASSYSPDSSYEQYF
TGTGCCAGCAGTTACTCTCCGGACAGCTCCTACGAGCAGTACTTC
>TRBJ2-5|TRBV27|.|.
CASRSIGEETQYF
TGTGCCAGCAGGTCTATCGGGGAGGAGACCCAGTACTTC
>TRBJ2-3|TRBV30|once|.
CAWTGGLASDTQYF
TGTGCCTGGACCGGCGGGCTAGCATCAGATACGCAGTATTTT
>TRBJ1-2|TRBV28|.|.
CASSSGNYGYTF
TGTGCCAGCAGTTCCGGGAACTATGGCTACACCTTC
>TRBJ2-1|TRBV9|.|.
CASSVRLVGVNEQFF
TGTGCCAGCAGCGTCAGACTAGTAGGCGTTAATGAGCAGTTCTTC
>TRBJ2-1|TRBV19|once|.
CASSIGEGLAYNEQFF
TGTGCCAGTAGTATCGGTGAGGGTCTCGCCTACAATGAGCAGTTCTTC
>TRBJ1-1|TRBV5-1|.|TRBD1
CASSLDRGYTEAFF
TGCGCCAGCAGCTTGGACAGGGGCTACACTGAAGCTTTCTTT
>TRBJ2-5|TRBV15|.|TRBD2
CATSTGGGTETQYF
TGTGCCACCAGCACCGGGGGGGGTACAGAGACCCAGTACTTC
>TRBJ1-6|TRBV6-6|.|.
CASSPWMGHDNSPLHF
TGTGCCAGCAGCCCTTGGATGGGACACGATAATTCACCCCTCCACTTT
>TRBJ2-7|TRBV2|.|TRBD2
CASRVAGGIDEQYF
TGTGCCAGCAGAGTAGCGGGAGGGATCGACGAGCAGTACTTC
>TRBJ1-6|TRBV20-1|.|.
CSAMKASPLHF
TGCAGTGCTATGAAAGCCTCACCCCTCCACTTT
>TRBJ2-1|TRBV6-5|.|TRBD1
CASPTDRGNEQFF
TGTGCCAGCCCAACCGACAGGGGAAATGAGCAGTTCTTC
>TRBJ2-3|TRBV7-9|.|TRBD1
CASSLPRTGRGDTQYF
TGTGCCAGCAGCTTACCGCGGACAGGCCGGGGAGATACGCAGTATTTT
>TRBJ2-2|TRBV11-3|.|TRBD2
CASSIGGARTGELFF
TGTGCCAGCAGTATCGGGGGGGCTCGCACCGGGGAGCTGTTTTTT
>TRBJ2-5|TRBV2|.|TRBD2
CASGRTRQETQYF
TGTGCCAGCGGGAGGACTAGACAAGAGACCCAGTACTTC
>TRBJ2-5|TRBV30|.|.
CAWSYPITRGLQETQYF
TGTGCCTGGAGTTACCCCATTACGCGGGGGCTCCAAGAGACCCAGTACTTC
>TRBJ2-6|TRBV5-4|.|.
CASSLVGGSSGANVLTF
TGTGCCAGCAGCTTGGTTGGAGGTAGCTCTGGGGCCAACGTCCTGACTTTC
>TRBJ2-3|TRBV7-9|.|TRBD2
CASSSSEGLAGAGTDTQYF
TGTGCCAGCAGCTCGAGCGAGGGACTAGCGGGAGCGGGCACAGATACGCAGTATTTT
>TRBJ1-1|TRBV7-2|.|.
CASSAGPPWAEAFF
TGTGCCAGCAGTGCGGGACCGCCGTGGGCTGAAGCTTTCTTT
>TRBJ2-5|TRBV7-6|.|.
CASSSGTFFVETQYF
TGTGCCAGCAGCTCCGGGACATTCTTCGTCGAGACCCAGTACTTC
>TRBJ2-5|TRBV11-2|.|TRBD2
CASSLAGLIQETQYF
TGTGCCAGCAGCCTAGCGGGACTGATCCAAGAGACCCAGTACTTC
>TRBJ1-4|TRBV6-5|.|.
CASSFSSGTTNEKLFF
TGTGCCAGCAGTTTTTCATCAGGGACAACTAATGAAAAACTGTTTTTT
>TRBJ1-2|TRBV7-9|.|.
CASSFVGPGRGPNYGYTF
TGTGCCAGCAGCTTTGTAGGTCCTGGCAGGGGACCTAACTATGGCTACACCTTC
>TRBJ1-1|TRBV27|.|TRBD1
CASSPETGWPKGAFF
TGTGCCAGCAGTCCCGAGACAGGGTGGCCCAAAGGAGCTTTCTTT
>TRBJ1-2|TRBV6-5|.|.
CASSYQGAFRYTF
TGTGCCAGCAGTTACCAGGGCGCGTTTCGCTACACCTTC
>TRBJ2-7|TRBV5-5|once|.
CASSSTGYEQYF
TGTGCCAGCAGCTCAACAGGTTACGAGCAGTACTTC
>TRBJ2-1|TRBV14|.|TRBD2
CASSQGGGGSDNEQFF
TGTGCCAGCAGCCAAGGTGGCGGGGGGAGCGACAATGAGCAGTTCTTC
>TRBJ1-1|TRBV11-3|once|TRBD1
CASSVTGAEAFF
TGTGCCAGCAGCGTAACAGGGGCTGAAGCTTTCTTT
>TRBJ1-2|TRBV14|.|.
CASSLNHRHYYGYTF
TGTGCCAGCAGCCTAAACCATAGACACTACTATGGCTACACCTTC
>TRBJ2-4|TRBV10-2|.|TRBD1
CASRQGTGESLVLAKNIQYF
TGCGCCAGCAGGCAAGGGACAGGGGAATCCCTAGTACTAGCCAAAAACATTCAGTACTTC
>TRBJ2-5|TRBV7-9|.|.
CASGGSGTQYF
TGTGCCAGCGGGGGGTCGGGTACCCAGTACTTC